This is a list of T cell receptor beta chains from one sample in a study of CD4+ T cells in melanoma. Data came from immunoSEQ multiplex PCR; TCRdb stores just in-frame clones and leaves some out. In the table there are over 100,000 clones, roughly 90% of which are singletons. Sequenced input: peripheral blood. The receptor source for this set is a human donor with melanoma. Both conserved end residues are part of each CDR3. A D gene is named only where the DNA matches it firmly. Rows give clone size only sometimes, using once, few, many, or a class for an expanded clone.

V gene	clone size	J gene	D gene	CDR3 DNA	CDR3 protein
TRBV6-6	.	TRBJ2-5	.	TGTGCCAGCAGTTACTCAAAAGAGACCCAGTACTTC	CASSYSKETQYF
TRBV7-3	.	TRBJ2-3	.	TGTGCCAGCAGCCTTAATTCCCCCGGGCAGGTCACAGATACGCAGTATTTT	CASSLNSPGQVTDTQYF
TRBV14	.	TRBJ2-2	TRBD2	TGTGCCAGCAGCCAAGACGTAGCGGGAGGGCTCACCGGGGAGCTGTTTTTT	CASSQDVAGGLTGELFF
TRBV7-9	.	TRBJ2-7	TRBD1	TGTGCCAGCAGCCCGAGACAGGGGAACTACGAGCAGTACTTC	CASSPRQGNYEQYF
TRBV4-1	.	TRBJ2-5	TRBD2	TGCGCCAGCAGCCAAGGGTCAGCGGGGGGGCCAGGGGAGACCCAGTACTTC	CASSQGSAGGPGETQYF
TRBV7-9	.	TRBJ1-2	TRBD1	TGTGCCAGCAGCTTAGCGGGGACAGTTGCCACTATTGGTGGCTACACCTTC	CASSLAGTVATIGGYTF
TRBV28	.	TRBJ1-2	TRBD1	TGTGCCAGCAGTTTAACAGGGGGCGACTATGGCTACACCTTC	CASSLTGGDYGYTF
TRBV13	few	TRBJ2-5	.	TGTGCCAGCAGCTTAAGACTGTCAGGCCTGGAGACCCAGTACTTC	CASSLRLSGLETQYF
TRBV7-3	.	TRBJ2-1	.	TGTGCCAGCAGCCCCAGCTATTCCTCCTACAATGAGCAGTTCTTC	CASSPSYSSYNEQFF
TRBV27	.	TRBJ1-4	TRBD1	TGTGCCAGCGGAATACAGGGGGCCCGGGAAAAACTGTTTTTT	CASGIQGAREKLFF
TRBV5-1	.	TRBJ2-3	TRBD2	TGCGCCAGCAGCCCTAGGACTAGCGCGGGCGATACGCAGTATTTT	CASSPRTSAGDTQYF
TRBV7-6	.	TRBJ2-1	.	TGTGCCAGCAGCACCCTAGGAGGGAGCAATGAGCAGTTCTTC	CASSTLGGSNEQFF
TRBV4-3	.	TRBJ1-2	.	TGCGCCAGCAGCCAAGATTCAGGGAACTATGGCTACACCTTC	CASSQDSGNYGYTF
TRBV19	once	TRBJ2-5	TRBD2	TGTGCCAGTAGTATGCACCGCGGGGGCCAAGAGACCCAGTACTTC	CASSMHRGGQETQYF
TRBV28	.	TRBJ2-1	TRBD2	TGTGCCAGCAGTTTCCTTAGCGGGAGGATGCTTTCGGAGCAGTTCTTC	CASSFLSGRMLSEQFF
TRBV28	.	TRBJ1-2	TRBD1	TGTGCCAGCAGTCCTGGACAGGGTCCCTATGGCTACACCTTC	CASSPGQGPYGYTF
TRBV29-1	.	TRBJ2-3	.	TGCAGCGTGGCCCCGAGGACAGATACGCAGTATTTT	CSVAPRTDTQYF
TRBV27	.	TRBJ1-1	.	TGTGCCAGCAGTTACGATTGGGGGAACACTGAAGCTTTCTTT	CASSYDWGNTEAFF
TRBV10-1	.	TRBJ1-4	TRBD1	TGCGCCAGCAGGCAAGACAGGGTGAGTGGTGAAAAACTGTTTTTT	CASRQDRVSGEKLFF
TRBV2	.	TRBJ1-6	.	TGTGCCAGCGATCAGGGAGAGGGTAATTCACCCCTCCACTTT	CASDQGEGNSPLHF
TRBV5-1	.	TRBJ2-6	.	TGCGCCAGCAGTACCGTCACAGGGCCTGGGGCCAACGTCCTGACTTTC	CASSTVTGPGANVLTF
TRBV28	.	TRBJ2-3	.	TGTGCCAGCCGAGGTGCAGGCACAGATACGCAGTATTTT	CASRGAGTDTQYF
TRBV5-1	.	TRBJ2-5	.	TGCGCCAGCAGCTTGGGGACTAACGGGGGAGAGACCCAGTACTTC	CASSLGTNGGETQYF
TRBV18	.	TRBJ1-3	.	TGTGCCAGCTCACCCCTAGGATCTAGCTCTGGAAACACCATATATTTT	CASSPLGSSSGNTIYF
TRBV15	.	TRBJ2-1	TRBD2	TGTGCCACCAGAGGACTAGCGGCCTACAATGAGCAGTTCTTC	CATRGLAAYNEQFF
TRBV12-2	.	TRBJ1-4	.	TGTGCAAGTCGTAGAGACAGGGAAAATGAAAAACTGTTTTTT	CASRRDRENEKLFF
TRBV4-2	once	TRBJ1-5	.	TGTGCCAGCAGCCAACTCAACGATCAGCCCCAGCATTTT	CASSQLNDQPQHF
TRBV19	.	TRBJ2-7	.	TGTGCCAGTAGTATTTCATCGGTGAGACCTCCCCCCTACGAGCAGTACTTC	CASSISSVRPPPYEQYF
TRBV28	.	TRBJ2-2	.	TGTGCCAGCACCCCGATAACCTTTCGGGGGTCCCCCGGGGAGCTGTTTTTT	CASTPITFRGSPGELFF
TRBV9	.	TRBJ2-2	.	TGTGCCAGCAGCGTTTACGGGGGTGGCACCGGGGAGCTGTTTTTT	CASSVYGGGTGELFF
TRBV5-1	.	TRBJ1-2	.	TGCGCCAGCAGCTTGGCGACAGGCTATGGCTACACCTTC	CASSLATGYGYTF
TRBV19	.	TRBJ1-4	.	TGTGCCAGTAGTATGGGGCAGCTGGCAACTAATGAAAAACTGTTTTTT	CASSMGQLATNEKLFF
TRBV14	.	TRBJ2-7	.	TGTGCCAGCAGCCAAGCGTCGGGAGCAACCCTCGAGCAGTACTTC	CASSQASGATLEQYF
TRBV19	.	TRBJ1-1	TRBD1	TGTGCCAGTACCCTGGACAGGGGCATGAACACTGAAGCTTTCTTT	CASTLDRGMNTEAFF
TRBV4-2	.	TRBJ2-2	.	TGTGCCAGCAGCCAAGAAATGCTAGGGGAAACCGGGGAGCTGTTTTTT	CASSQEMLGETGELFF
TRBV19	.	TRBJ1-2	TRBD1	TGTGCCAGTAAGGGGACAGGGGTCTATGGCTACACCTTC	CASKGTGVYGYTF
TRBV6-1	.	TRBJ2-3	.	TGTGCCAGCAGTGCCACAGTGTTGAGCACAGATACGCAGTATTTT	CASSATVLSTDTQYF
TRBV9	.	TRBJ2-5	.	TGTGCCAGCAGCGTAGGGGGAGAGACCCAGTACTTC	CASSVGGETQYF
TRBV10-3	.	TRBJ1-3	.	TGTGCCTCCGGGACTGGAAACACCATATATTTT	CASGTGNTIYF
TRBV1	.	TRBJ2-2	.	TGCACCAGCAGCCAAGTGGGGCTAGCGGGGGGGCCCTCCACCGGGGAGCTGTTTTTT	CTSSQVGLAGGPSTGELFF
TRBV6-1	.	TRBJ1-2	TRBD1	TGTGCCAGCAGTGCGATCGGCAGGGGGAGGTATGGCTACACCTTC	CASSAIGRGRYGYTF
TRBV5-1	.	TRBJ2-3	TRBD2	TGCGCCAGCAGCCCAGGACTAGCGGGGGGGATAACAGATACGCAGTATTTT	CASSPGLAGGITDTQYF
TRBV7-2	.	TRBJ2-4	.	TGTGCCAGCAGCCCAGGTGACGGGGGGCCGGACAAAAACATTCAGTACTTC	CASSPGDGGPDKNIQYF
TRBV4-1	.	TRBJ2-1	TRBD2	TGCGCCAGCAGCCAACACCCGTTCCCTATCAGGGGAGCGGGAGGATACAATGAGCAGTTCTTC	CASSQHPFPIRGAGGYNEQFF
TRBV19	.	TRBJ2-7	.	TGTGCCAGTAGAGCCGGGGCCTCCTCCTACGAGCAGTACTTC	CASRAGASSYEQYF
TRBV5-4	.	TRBJ1-3	.	TGTGCCAGCAGCTTCTCGGGTAGCTCTGGAAACACCATATATTTT	CASSFSGSSGNTIYF
TRBV13	.	TRBJ2-7	TRBD2	TGTGCCAGCAGCTTAGCACTAGCGGGGGGCCTGTACGAGCAGTACTTC	CASSLALAGGLYEQYF